The 27 T cell receptor beta chains presented below share a single source sample, sequenced in a study of blood T cells in healthy people across ages. Primed by a sample-barcoded 5' primer and a J-beta primer mix, a second PCR proceeded for about 6 to 12 cycles. TCRdb re-called the 5' RACE reads through MiXCR, storing one row per CDR3 protein. The sample records about 640,000 distinct CDR3 sequences, about 30% being singletons. Sequencing was carried out using blood. The receptors derive from a woman over 75 in good health.

This clonotype has at least ten counts. This chain connects TRBV15 to TRBJ2-7; D is uncertain. CDR3 length: 14 amino acids. Germline V CDR1 and CDR2: LNHNV, YYDKDF (reference sequence). The V end lost 0 bases, the J end lost 7 bases, and 13 bases lay between the germline ends. The CDR3 nucleotides read TGTGCCACCAGCAGAGAGGGTTTAAACAATGAGCAGTACTTC. Translation gives CATSREGLNNEQYF.

This clonotype was observed a few times. V and J are TRBV7-2 and TRBJ1-2; D possibly corresponds to TRBD1 (5 bases). The CDR3 covers 16 residues. With 5 bases removed from V and 10 bases from J, the gap between germline ends came to 26 bases. CDR1 is SGHTA and CDR2 is FQGNSA in the germline V gene. Written as DNA, the CDR3 is TGTGCCAGCAGCCCCAGTGGAAGGGGCAGCTCGGGAGACTACACCTTC. This encodes CASSPSGRGSSGDYTF.

The table lists this clonotype with many counts. The chain couples TRBV20-1 to TRBJ2-4, with 9 nucleotides matching TRBD2. The CDR3 length is 16 residues. Losses at the gene ends were 0 bases for V and 3 bases for J; bases not matched to a gene: 6. From germline, CDR1 is DFQATT and CDR2 SNEGSKA (reference sequence). The CDR3 nucleotides are TGCAGTGCTAGAGATCTGGCGGGGGGGGACAAAAACATTCAGTACTTC. This translates into CSARDLAGGDKNIQYF.

The chain has TRBV7-9 and TRBJ2-1; 7 bases agree with TRBD2. CDR1 is SEHNR, CDR2 FQNEAQ, per germline (reference sequence). There are 17 residues in the CDR3. Trimming removed 4 bases from V and 7 bases from J; junction bases left unmatched: 16. CDR3 sequence reads: CASSSNQASGQRNEQFF. CDR3 sequence (DNA): TGTGCCAGCAGCTCTAATCAGGCTAGCGGCCAGAGGAATGAGCAGTTCTTC. Filled out from reference TRBV7-9 and TRBJ2-1, the complete variable domain reads DTGVSQNPRHKITKRGQNVTFRCDPISEHNRLYWYRQTLGQGPEFLTYFQNEAQLEKSRLLSDRFSAERPKGSFSTLEIQRTEQGDSAMYLCASSSNQASGQRNEQFFGPGTRLTVL.

The chain uses TRBV5-1 and TRBJ2-2; D uncertain. V dropped 3 bases and J dropped 3 bases, with 15 bases sitting between them. The germline CDR1 and CDR2 sequences are SGHRS and YFSETQ. The CDR3 contains 16 residues. CDR3 coding DNA: TGCGCCAGCAGCTCTCGGACCCGAAGGGACACCGGGGAGCTGTTTTTT. Translation gives CASSSRTRRDTGELFF.

Ten or more counts support this clonotype. Being one base from a much bigger clone, this may be a read error. This chain connects TRBV4-2 to TRBJ2-7; D is ambiguous. V lost 0 bases, J lost 7 bases, and 13 bases lay in between. The germline gives CDR1 LGHNA, CDR2 YNFKEQ. CDR3 size: 14 residues. The DNA of the CDR3 is TGTGCCAGCAGCCAAGATGCCGGCTGGGGTGAGCAGTACTTC. This gives the protein CASSQDAGWGEQYF.

The chain links TRBV7-9 to TRBJ1-2; D unclear. The ends were cut back, 3 bases at V and 3 bases at J, with 11 bases in the middle. Germline V gene lookup returns CDR1 SEHNR and CDR2 FQNEAQ (reference sequence). The CDR3 length is 14 residues. CDR3 sequence (DNA): TGTGCCAGCAGCTTCGAACAGACGTACTATGGCTACACCTTC. The encoded protein is CASSFEQTYYGYTF.

In this sample, this clonotype turned up many times. The chain is built from TRBV20-1 and TRBJ2-7; D assignment may be TRBD1 or TRBD2 (7 bases each). The CDR3 has 12 residues. The germline CDR1 and CDR2 sequences are DFQATT and SNEGSKA (reference sequence). The V gene lost 5 bases and the J gene lost 7 bases, with 15 bases spanning the gap. The CDR3 nucleotides are TGCAGTGCTCGAACAGGGGAGGGAGAGCAGTACTTC. This sequence encodes CSARTGEGEQYF.

The rearrangement links TRBV5-4 to TRBJ2-1; TRBD2 aligns across 8 bases. Judging by the DNA end, TRBJ2-7 fits better; the J call may be wrong. This CDR3 has 16 amino acids. Per germline, CDR1 SGHNT and CDR2 YYREEE (reference sequence). CDR3 protein: CASSLAGASSYNEQYF. Here the CDR3 DNA reads TGTGCCAGCAGCTTAGCGGGGGCGAGCTCCTACAATGAGCAGTACTTC.

This clonotype has only a few counts. J is TRBJ1-2 and V is TRBV7-8, with 9 nucleotides matching TRBD1. The CDR3 sequence is 14 residues long. V was pared by 3 bases and J by 4 bases, with 3 bases of the junction left unmatched. Germline V gene sequence: CDR1 SGHVS, CDR2 FQNEAQ. The CDR3 coding sequence is TGTGCCAGCAGCTTCCGGGACAGGGCCTATGGCTACACCTTC. This sequence encodes CASSFRDRAYGYTF.

This clonotype has just one count. The chain combines TRBV3-1 with TRBJ2-7; D call uncertain. Trimming cost V 4 bases and J 3 bases, with 10 bases left between them. There are 13 residues in the CDR3. From germline, CDR1 is LGHDT and CDR2 YNNKEL (reference sequence). The CDR3 nucleotides are TGTGCCAGCAGCCCAGAGGCACTCTACGAGCAGTACTTC. Translating gives CASSPEALYEQYF.

The chain uses TRBV15 and TRBJ2-3; 8 bases match TRBD1. CDR1 is LNHNV, CDR2 YYDKDF, per germline (reference sequence). This CDR3 has 15 residues. The V gene end was trimmed by 5 bases and the J gene end by 1 base; junction bases not matched to a gene: 5. CDR3 amino acids: CATSRGTGGTDTQYF. CDR3 DNA: TGTGCCACCAGCCGTGGGACAGGAGGCACAGATACGCAGTATTTT.

A few counts support this clonotype. The chain carries TRBV30 and TRBJ1-1; D is unclear. CDR3 size: 12 residues. The germline V gene has CDR1 GTSNPN and CDR2 SVGIG (reference sequence). Trimming shortened V by 1 base and J by 1 base, and 4 bases separated the two germline ends. CDR3 protein: CAWSGQNTEAFF. As DNA, the CDR3 is TGTGCCTGGAGTGGACAGAACACTGAAGCTTTCTTT. Full variable domain (remainder filled in from reference TRBV30 and TRBJ1-1): SQTIHQWPATLVQPVGSPLSLECTVEGTSNPNLYWYRQAAGRGLQLLFYSVGIGQISSEVPQNLSASRPQDRQFILSSKKLLLSDSGFYLCAWSGQNTEAFFGQGTRLTVV.

This clonotype has a handful of counts. The chain recombines TRBV5-1 with TRBJ2-1; no reliable D call. The CDR3 is made up of 15 amino acids. V lost 7 bases and J 0 bases, leaving 14 bases between the germline ends. Germline V gene data show CDR1 as SGHRS and CDR2 as YFSETQ. The CDR3: CASEALGYSYNEQFF. The CDR3 DNA follows: TGCGCCAGCGAAGCTTTGGGATACTCCTACAATGAGCAGTTCTTC.

This clonotype occurred a few times. The chain combines TRBV2 with TRBJ1-4; 7 bases match TRBD1. The germline gives CDR1 SNHLY, CDR2 FYNNEI. The CDR3 loop spans 15 amino acids. V trimming: 6 bases; J trimming: 8 bases; junction bases outside the gene matches: 12. CDR3: CASRGFTGEGEKLFF. CDR3 coding DNA: TGTGCCAGCAGAGGATTTACAGGGGAGGGCGAAAAACTGTTTTTT. Variable domain in full (rest from reference TRBV2 and TRBJ1-4): EPEVTQTPSHQVTQMGQEVILRCVPISNHLYFYWYRQILGQKVEFLVSFYNNEISEKSEIFDDQFSVERPDGSNFTLKIRSTKLEDSAMYFCASRGFTGEGEKLFFGSGTQLSVL.

This clonotype was recorded at least ten times. The rearrangement joins TRBV20-1 to TRBJ2-1, with 12 positions matching TRBD2. This CDR3 is built from 15 residues. V was clipped by 6 bases and J by 5 bases; unmatched bases: 8. The germline CDR1 and CDR2 sequences are DFQATT and SNEGSKA (reference sequence). In nucleotides, the CDR3 is TGCAGTGCCGCTCCACTAGCGGGGGGCGACAATGAGCAGTTCTTC. As protein: CSAAPLAGGDNEQFF.

In its sample, this clonotype was seen many times. The chain carries TRBV9 and TRBJ2-5; maybe TRBD2 (5 bases). This CDR3 spans 15 amino acids. The germline V and J ends were trimmed by 0 bases and 5 bases, with 14 bases remaining between them. Germline CDR1 SGDLS, CDR2 YYNGEE. The CDR3, as DNA: TGTGCCAGCAGCGTAGCCCCCGGGGTGGGGGAGACCCAGTACTTC. Amino acid sequence: CASSVAPGVGETQYF. Drawing the rest from reference TRBV9 and TRBJ2-5, the complete variable domain is DSGVTQTPKHLITATGQRVTLRCSPRSGDLSVYWYQQSLDQGLQFLIQYYNGEERAKGNILERFSAQQFPDLHSELNLSSLELGDSALYFCASSVAPGVGETQYFGPGTRLLVL.

Ten or more counts support this clonotype. This sequence joins TRBV7-6 and TRBJ2-7; a weak D match, TRBD1 (5 bases). V was pared by 10 bases and J by 1 base, with 14 bases between. The CDR3 has 13 residues. Germline CDR1 reads SGHVS; CDR2 reads FNYEAQ. The CDR3 is CATSRAESYEQYF. CDR3 DNA: TGTGCCACCTCCAGGGCGGAGTCCTACGAGCAGTACTTC.

This clonotype was counted ten times or more. V gene TRBV7-2 combines with J gene TRBJ2-3; perhaps TRBD1 as D (6 bases). V was clipped by 0 bases and J by 3 bases, with 10 bases between them. The length of the CDR3 is 15 residues. Looked up from germline, CDR1 is SGHTA and CDR2 is FQGNSA. As DNA, the CDR3 is TGTGCCAGCAGCTTAGCCCACAGGGAAACAGATACGCAGTATTTT. Translated: CASSLAHRETDTQYF.

At least ten counts were recorded for this clonotype. The V gene is TRBV5-1, the J gene TRBJ1-2; D unresolved. Looked up from germline, CDR1 is SGHRS and CDR2 is YFSETQ. The CDR3 loop spans 15 amino acids. The V and J ends lost 1 base and 0 bases respectively, with 10 bases between them. The CDR3 nucleotides read TGCGCCAGCAGCTTGATCTCGGATGCTAACTATGGCTACACCTTC. Protein sequence: CASSLISDANYGYTF. The full variable domain, rest sourced from reference TRBV5-1 and TRBJ1-2, is KAGVTQTPRYLIKTRGQQVTLSCSPISGHRSVSWYQQTPGQGLQFLFEYFSETQRNKGNFPGRFSGRQFSNSRSEMNVSTLELGDSALYLCASSLISDANYGYTFGSGTRLTVV.

This clonotype was seen ten or more times. This chain links TRBV15 with TRBJ2-6; no clear D. V lost 0 bases, J lost 0 bases, and 6 bases lay in between. Germline-derived CDR1 and CDR2 are LNHNV and YYDKDF (reference sequence). The CDR3 is 16 amino acids. The CDR3 bases are TGTGCCACCAGCAGAGATAGAGCCTCTGGGGCCAACGTCCTGACTTTC. It specifies CATSRDRASGANVLTF.

This clonotype was detected ten times or more. The chain couples TRBV5-1 to TRBJ2-5; no firm D call. The CDR3 contains 13 residues. Trimming stripped 0 bases from V and 3 bases from J, with 6 bases between. Per germline, CDR1 SGHRS and CDR2 YFSETQ. Written as DNA, the CDR3 is TGCGCCAGCAGCTTGGCCCTCAAAGAGACCCAGTACTTC. Amino acid sequence: CASSLALKETQYF. The full variable domain, completed using reference TRBV5-1 and TRBJ2-5, is KAGVTQTPRYLIKTRGQQVTLSCSPISGHRSVSWYQQTPGQGLQFLFEYFSETQRNKGNFPGRFSGRQFSNSRSEMNVSTLELGDSALYLCASSLALKETQYFGPGTRLLVL.

To note about this clonotype: A much larger clone lies a single base off, so this may be a read error. The V gene is TRBV5-1, the J gene TRBJ2-6; D may match TRBD1 or TRBD2 (5 bases each). The CDR3 runs to 15 residues. Germline V gene sequence: CDR1 SGHRS, CDR2 YFSETQ. The CDR3 is CASSLLGERANVRTF. As DNA, the CDR3 is TGCGCCAGCAGCCTGCTGGGGGAGAGGGCCAACGTCCGGACTTTC.

This rearrangement joins TRBV19 to TRBJ2-4, with TRBD2 identical over 8 bases. V lost 8 bases to trimming and J lost 2 bases; unmatched junction nucleotides: 11. The CDR3 totals 16 residues. Per germline, CDR1 LNHDA and CDR2 SQIVND (reference sequence). CDR3 in DNA: TGTGCCAGTGCCGGACAACCGGGGGGGACCAAAAACATTCAGTACTTC. Amino acid sequence: CASAGQPGGTKNIQYF.

This clonotype was observed at least ten times. The rearrangement links TRBV6-1 to TRBJ2-3, with D possibly being TRBD1 (5 bases). The germline gives CDR1 MNHNS, CDR2 SASEGT. There are 15 residues in the CDR3. The V and J ends lost 8 bases and 0 bases respectively, with 15 bases between them. This chain's CDR3 is CASLVLRVSTDTQYF. The CDR3 nucleotides read TGTGCCAGCCTCGTGCTCAGGGTTAGCACAGATACGCAGTATTTT.

V is TRBV7-9 and J is TRBJ2-1; maybe TRBD1 (7 bases). Near its end, the DNA agrees better with TRBJ2-7, so the J call may be wrong. Germline values: CDR1 SEHNR, CDR2 FQNEAQ (reference sequence). CDR3 size: 17 residues. The DNA of the CDR3 is TGTGCCAGCAGCCCCATGGAGGGGGCCCGATCCTACAATGAGCAGTACTTC. It translates to CASSPMEGARSYNEQYF.

This clonotype was seen at least ten times. The J gene is TRBJ2-2, the V gene TRBV7-2; 8 bases agree with TRBD1. V lost 5 bases to trimming and J lost 5 bases; unmatched junction nucleotides: 16. The CDR3 extends over 18 amino acids. CDR1 and CDR2 (germline): SGHTA, FQGNSA. CDR3 in DNA: TGTGCCAGCAGCCGCCGCTCATTTACAGGGGGTCGAACCGGGGAGCTGTTTTTT. This gives the protein CASSRRSFTGGRTGELFF.